Included here is one T cell receptor beta chain sequence, with context. Its antigen is as yet unknown. This sample stems from a study of T cell responses to AZD1222 COVID-19 vaccine. Trimming cost V 8 bases and J 5 bases, with 6 bases left between them. CDR3 length: 10 residues. CDR1 and CDR2 (germline): LNHDA, SQIVND (reference sequence). Overall study results and limits: Females made up more of the donors, who were largely white British, and clonal diversity may have come out too low. Vaccine-associated CD4 TCRs ranged over spike, dominating at 160-218 and 743-854. Spike-specific TCR depth and breadth grew after two AZD1222 doses.

Using immunoSEQ multiplex PCR, the repertoire was profiled, and TCRdb retains in-frame clones only, with some absent. The sample yields around 180,000 clones, around 94% seen once. The gene calls are TRBV19 and TRBJ1-1; D remains unclear. This receptor was obtained from an adult who received the AZD1222 COVID-19 vaccine. The sequences come from peripheral blood, collected 28 days after the second AZD1222 dose. In DNA form, the CDR3 reads TGTGCCAGTGGGGAAACTGAAGCTTTCTTT. Translation: CASGETEAFF.